This TCR beta chain derives from a study of blood T cell repertoires in COVID-19. As for the study in general: The origin of the acute and convalescent COVID-19 samples was the United States, Italy and Spain. PBMCs, B-cell-depleted T cells, or T cells provided the cDNA or gDNA that made up the material.

Authors' processing steps: Estimation of nucleated cell counts relied on the amplification of reference gene primers. The repertoire was sequenced with immunoSEQ multiplex PCR; TCRdb's copy has only in-frame clones and lacks some. V and J calls and clone size are given by that table; D and trimming were obtained from the DNA. This sample has about 280,000 clones, with about 82% found just once. The V end was cut by 2 bases, the J end by 4 bases, with 5 bases between. In germline, CDR1 is GTSNPN, CDR2 SVGIG (reference sequence). This CDR3 region has 11 residues. This clone has only one observation. Sequences were obtained from peripheral blood. This chain connects TRBV30 to TRBJ2-5; D is unclear. The clonotype comes from a middle-aged man with active or convalescent COVID-19. The CDR3 loop reads CAWSLRETQYF. For the CDR3, the DNA is TGTGCCTGGAGTCTCCGAGAGACCCAGTACTTC.